This TCR beta chain was identified in a study of cytomegalovirus exposure and HLA in healthy donors. This table comes from immunoSEQ multiplex PCR, and its TCRdb copy is limited to in-frame clones, with some not included. Among 200,000 to 250,000 clones listed, around 87% were seen once. The donors were members of the validation cohort, which comprised under 150 subjects and was separate from the first cohort of about 700 subjects. The TCR comes from a woman between 18 and 29 years old in good health and CMV-seropositive. Sequenced input: PBMCs.

CDR3 sequence: CASSILTSGIIADTQYF. CDR3 bases: TGTGCCAGCAGCATCCTGACTAGCGGGATCATTGCAGATACGCAGTATTTT. V and J are TRBV9 and TRBJ2-3; 11 nucleotides line up with TRBD2. The CDR3 contains 17 residues. The trim removed 4 bases at V and 4 bases at J, leaving 11 bases unmatched. Germline CDR1 SGDLS, CDR2 YYNGEE.